This TCR beta chain stems from a study of Graves' ophthalmopathy and Graves' hyperthyroidism. Amplifying from RNA transcripts, the study obtained TCR beta CDR3 regions. HTBI primers primed a first-round RT-PCR, and a second-round multiplex PCR followed. TCRdb redid the calling of the multiplex PCR reads with MiXCR, one entry per CDR3 protein. Of 230,000 or so distinct CDR3 sequences listed, around 42% are singletons. V gave up 6 bases and J gave up 4 bases, with 14 bases separating them. The length of the CDR3 is 15 residues. Germline lookup yields CDR1 SGDLS and CDR2 YYNGEE. This clonotype was detected a few times.

This chain links TRBV9 with TRBJ2-6; a weak D match, TRBD2 (6 bases). This TCR was sampled from an adult man with Graves' ophthalmopathy. Input material: peripheral blood. CDR3 region: CASTNSGWGANVLTF. The CDR3 region has the DNA TGTGCCAGCACCAACAGCGGGTGGGGGGCCAACGTCCTGACTTTC.